This T cell receptor beta chain derives from a study of T cells after yellow fever vaccination. This clonotype was recorded many times. Unmatched junction bases numbered 13, after V lost 5 bases and J lost 5 bases. The CDR3 contains 16 residues. TCRdb independently ran MiXCR on the 5' RACE reads; one entry per CDR3 protein. The sample includes about 400,000 distinct CDR3 sequences, approximately 5.7% of them seen just once. The origin of this receptor is a man aged 25 to 40 who received the YFV17D yellow fever vaccine. The sample here was PBMCs, taken 5 days after the yellow fever booster vaccination. The chain links TRBV12-3 or TRBV12-4 to TRBJ2-7; 9 bases fit TRBD1. CDR3 DNA: TGTGCCAGCAGTACGCCGGGACAGGGTATACTCCACGAGCAGTACTTC. Translating gives CASSTPGQGILHEQYF.